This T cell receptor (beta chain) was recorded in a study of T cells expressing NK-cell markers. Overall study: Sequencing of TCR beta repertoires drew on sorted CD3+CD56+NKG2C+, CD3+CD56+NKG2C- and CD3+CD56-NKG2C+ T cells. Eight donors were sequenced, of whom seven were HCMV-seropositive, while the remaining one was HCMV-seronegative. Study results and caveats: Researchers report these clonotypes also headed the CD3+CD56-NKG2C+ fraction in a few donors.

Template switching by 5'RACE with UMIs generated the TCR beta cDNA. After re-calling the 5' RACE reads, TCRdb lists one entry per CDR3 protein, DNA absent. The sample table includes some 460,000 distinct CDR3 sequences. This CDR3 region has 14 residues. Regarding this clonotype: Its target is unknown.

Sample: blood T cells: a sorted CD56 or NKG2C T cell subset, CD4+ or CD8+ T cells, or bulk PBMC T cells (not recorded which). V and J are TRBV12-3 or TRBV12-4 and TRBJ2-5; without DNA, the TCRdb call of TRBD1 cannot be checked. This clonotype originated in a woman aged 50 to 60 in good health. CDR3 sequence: CASSLGWGQETQYF.